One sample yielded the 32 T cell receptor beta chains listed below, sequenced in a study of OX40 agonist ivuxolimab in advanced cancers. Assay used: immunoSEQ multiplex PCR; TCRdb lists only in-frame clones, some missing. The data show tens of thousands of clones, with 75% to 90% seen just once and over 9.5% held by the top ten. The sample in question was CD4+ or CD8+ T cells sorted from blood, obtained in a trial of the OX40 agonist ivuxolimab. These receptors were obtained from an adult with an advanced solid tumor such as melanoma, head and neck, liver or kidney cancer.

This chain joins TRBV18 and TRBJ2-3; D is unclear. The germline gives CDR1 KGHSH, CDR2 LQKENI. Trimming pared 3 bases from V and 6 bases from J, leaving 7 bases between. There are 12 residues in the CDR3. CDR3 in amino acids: CASSPFGDTQYF. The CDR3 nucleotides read TGTGCCAGCTCACCCTTCGGGGATACGCAGTATTTT. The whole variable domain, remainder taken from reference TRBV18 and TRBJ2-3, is NAGVMQNPRHLVRRRGQEARLRCSPMKGHSHVYWYRQLPEEGLKFMVYLQKENIIDESGMPKERFSAEFPKEGPSILRIQQVVRGDSAAYFCASSPFGDTQYFGPGTRLTVL.

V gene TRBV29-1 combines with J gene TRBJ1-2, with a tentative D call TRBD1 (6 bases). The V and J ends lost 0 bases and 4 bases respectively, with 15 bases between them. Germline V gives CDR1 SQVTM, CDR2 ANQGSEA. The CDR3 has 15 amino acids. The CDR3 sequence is CSVEEVAQGGYGYTF. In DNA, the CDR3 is TGCAGCGTTGAAGAGGTGGCACAGGGCGGCTATGGCTACACCTTC.

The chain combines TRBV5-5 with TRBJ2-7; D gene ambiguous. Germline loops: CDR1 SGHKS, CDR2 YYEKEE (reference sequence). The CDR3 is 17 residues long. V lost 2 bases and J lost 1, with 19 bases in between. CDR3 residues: CASSLVFVADISYEQYF. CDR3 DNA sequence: TGTGCCAGCAGCTTAGTCTTTGTGGCAGATATTTCCTACGAGCAGTACTTC.

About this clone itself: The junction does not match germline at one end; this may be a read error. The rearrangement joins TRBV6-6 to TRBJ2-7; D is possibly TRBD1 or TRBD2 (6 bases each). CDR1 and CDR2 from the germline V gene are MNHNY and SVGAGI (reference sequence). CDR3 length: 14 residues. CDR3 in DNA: TGTGCCATCAGTGAGGGGGGTTGGTCCTACGAGCAGTACTTC. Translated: CAISEGGWSYEQYF.

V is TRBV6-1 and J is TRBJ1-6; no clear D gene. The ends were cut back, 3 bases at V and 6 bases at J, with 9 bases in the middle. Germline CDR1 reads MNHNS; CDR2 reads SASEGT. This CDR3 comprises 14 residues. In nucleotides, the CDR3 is TGTGCCAGCAGTGAGTTCATTGGTAATTCACCCCTCCACTTT. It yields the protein CASSEFIGNSPLHF.

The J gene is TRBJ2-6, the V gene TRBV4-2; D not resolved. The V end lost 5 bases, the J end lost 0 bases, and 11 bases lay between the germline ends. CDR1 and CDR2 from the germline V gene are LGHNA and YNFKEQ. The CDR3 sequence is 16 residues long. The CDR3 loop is CASSSIRGSGANVLTF. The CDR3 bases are TGTGCCAGCAGCTCCATTAGAGGCTCTGGGGCCAACGTCCTGACTTTC.

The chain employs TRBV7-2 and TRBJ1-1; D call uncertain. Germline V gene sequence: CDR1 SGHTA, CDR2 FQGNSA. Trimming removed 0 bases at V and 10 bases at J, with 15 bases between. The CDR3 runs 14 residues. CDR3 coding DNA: TGTGCCAGCAGCTTAGCGCGCGGTTTCAATATAGCTTTCTTT. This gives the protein CASSLARGFNIAFF.

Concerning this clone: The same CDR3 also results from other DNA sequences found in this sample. The DNA of the CDR3 is TGCGCCAGCAGCTTGGGCAGCTCTGGAAACACCATATATTTT. It codes for CASSLGSSGNTIYF. The V and J genes are TRBV5-1 and TRBJ1-3; unclear D gene. The ends were cut back, 0 bases at V and 0 bases at J, with 4 bases in the middle. This CDR3 spans 14 amino acids. In germline, CDR1 is SGHRS, CDR2 YFSETQ.

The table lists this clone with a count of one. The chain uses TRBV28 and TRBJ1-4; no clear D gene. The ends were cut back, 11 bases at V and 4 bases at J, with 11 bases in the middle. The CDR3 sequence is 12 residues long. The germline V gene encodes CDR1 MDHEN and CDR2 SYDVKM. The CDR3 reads CAGSGFNEKLFF. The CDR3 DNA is TGTGCCGGCTCAGGTTTTAATGAAAAACTGTTTTTT.

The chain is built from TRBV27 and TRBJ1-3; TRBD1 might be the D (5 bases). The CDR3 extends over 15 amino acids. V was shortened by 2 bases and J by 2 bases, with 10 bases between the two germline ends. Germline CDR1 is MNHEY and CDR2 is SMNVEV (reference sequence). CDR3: CASSLGGGAGNTIYF. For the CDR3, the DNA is TGTGCCAGCAGTTTAGGCGGGGGAGCTGGAAACACCATATATTTT.

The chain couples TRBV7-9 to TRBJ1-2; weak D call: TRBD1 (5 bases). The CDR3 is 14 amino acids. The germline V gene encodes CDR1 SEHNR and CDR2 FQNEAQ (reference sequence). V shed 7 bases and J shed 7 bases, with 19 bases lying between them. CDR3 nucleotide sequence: TGTGCCAGCACCCGACCCGCGGGGGAGGGTGGCTACACCTTC. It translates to CASTRPAGEGGYTF.

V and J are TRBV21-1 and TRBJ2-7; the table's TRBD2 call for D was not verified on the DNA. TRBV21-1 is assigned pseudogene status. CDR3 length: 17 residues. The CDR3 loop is CASSKSGWGGKTYEQYF. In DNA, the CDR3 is TGTGCCAGCAGCAAAAGCGGTTGGGGAGGGAAGACCTACGAGCAGTACTTC.

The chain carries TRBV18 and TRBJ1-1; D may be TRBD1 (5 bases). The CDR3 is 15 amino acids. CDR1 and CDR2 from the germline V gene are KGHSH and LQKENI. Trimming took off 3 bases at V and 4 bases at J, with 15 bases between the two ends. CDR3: CASSPDRGAGTEAFF. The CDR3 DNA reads TGTGCCAGCTCACCGGACCGCGGGGCTGGCACTGAAGCTTTCTTT.

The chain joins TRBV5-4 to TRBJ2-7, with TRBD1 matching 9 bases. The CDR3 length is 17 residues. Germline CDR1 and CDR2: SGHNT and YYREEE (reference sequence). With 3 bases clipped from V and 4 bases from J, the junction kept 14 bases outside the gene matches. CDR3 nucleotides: TGTGCCAGCAGCTGGTTATCGGGCGGGGACAGGGCTTACGAGCAGTACTTC. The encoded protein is CASSWLSGGDRAYEQYF.

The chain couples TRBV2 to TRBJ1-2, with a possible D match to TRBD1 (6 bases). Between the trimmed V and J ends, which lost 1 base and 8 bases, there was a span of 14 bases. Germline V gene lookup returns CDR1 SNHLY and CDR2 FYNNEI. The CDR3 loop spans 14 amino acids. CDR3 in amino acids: CASSEEAGRGGYTF. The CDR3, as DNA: TGTGCCAGCAGTGAAGAGGCAGGCAGGGGCGGCTACACCTTC.

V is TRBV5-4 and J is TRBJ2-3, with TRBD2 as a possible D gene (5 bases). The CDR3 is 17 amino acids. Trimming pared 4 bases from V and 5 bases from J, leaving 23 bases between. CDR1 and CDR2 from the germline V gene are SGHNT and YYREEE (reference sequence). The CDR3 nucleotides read TGTGCCAGCAGCCTCCTCTCGCTAGGAGGAATTGGAGATACGCAGTATTTT. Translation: CASSLLSLGGIGDTQYF.

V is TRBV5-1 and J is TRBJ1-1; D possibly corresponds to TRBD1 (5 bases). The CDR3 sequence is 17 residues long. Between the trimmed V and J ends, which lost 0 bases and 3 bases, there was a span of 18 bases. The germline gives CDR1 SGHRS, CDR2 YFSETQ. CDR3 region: CASSLAGGIWGDTEAFF. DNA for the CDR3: TGCGCCAGCAGCTTGGCCGGGGGAATCTGGGGGGACACTGAAGCTTTCTTT.

CDR3 coding DNA: TGCGCCAGCAGCTTGGAATCCCCCGACCAGTACTTC. This gives the protein CASSLESPDQYF. The chain is built from TRBV5-1 and TRBJ2-5; D unresolved. The CDR3 runs to 12 residues. Per germline, CDR1 SGHRS and CDR2 YFSETQ. V lost 0 bases to trimming and J lost 10 bases, with 10 bases between them.

The CDR3 DNA reads TGTGCCAGCAGCTTCGGACAGAAAGGGGGTGGCTACACCTTC. Translation: CASSFGQKGGGYTF. This chain links TRBV7-9 with TRBJ1-2, with D perhaps matching TRBD1 (6 bases). Looked up from germline, CDR1 is SEHNR and CDR2 is FQNEAQ (reference sequence). The CDR3 contains 14 residues. Trimming pared 3 bases from V and 7 bases from J, leaving 15 bases between.

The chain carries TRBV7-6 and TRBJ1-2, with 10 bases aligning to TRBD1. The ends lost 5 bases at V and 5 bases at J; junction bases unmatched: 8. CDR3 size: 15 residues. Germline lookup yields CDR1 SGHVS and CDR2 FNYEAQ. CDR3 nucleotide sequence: TGTGCCAGCAGCCCCCAGGGGGACAGGGGTTATGGCTACACCTTC. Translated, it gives CASSPQGDRGYGYTF.

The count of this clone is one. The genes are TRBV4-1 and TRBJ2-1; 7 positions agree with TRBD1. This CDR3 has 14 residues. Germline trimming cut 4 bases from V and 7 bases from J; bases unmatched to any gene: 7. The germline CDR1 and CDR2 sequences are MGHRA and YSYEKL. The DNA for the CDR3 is TGCGCCAGCAGCCCCCGGGACAGTTGGAATGAGCAGTTCTTC. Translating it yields CASSPRDSWNEQFF.

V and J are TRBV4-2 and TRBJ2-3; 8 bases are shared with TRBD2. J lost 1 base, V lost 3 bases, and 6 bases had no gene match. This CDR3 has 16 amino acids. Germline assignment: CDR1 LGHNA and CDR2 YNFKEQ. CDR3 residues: CASSQGPGGGTDTQYF. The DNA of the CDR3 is TGTGCCAGCAGCCAGGGTCCGGGAGGGGGCACAGATACGCAGTATTTT.

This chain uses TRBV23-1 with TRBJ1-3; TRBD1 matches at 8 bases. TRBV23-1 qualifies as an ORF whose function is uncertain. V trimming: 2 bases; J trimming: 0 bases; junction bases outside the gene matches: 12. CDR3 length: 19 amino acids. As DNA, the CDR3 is TGCGCCAGCAGTCAAGGCCCCAGGGGGCCCTACTTCTCTGGAAACACCATATATTTT. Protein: CASSQGPRGPYFSGNTIYF.

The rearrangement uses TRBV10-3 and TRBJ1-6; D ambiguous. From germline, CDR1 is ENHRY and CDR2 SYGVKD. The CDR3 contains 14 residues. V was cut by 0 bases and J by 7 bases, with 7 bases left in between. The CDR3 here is CAISESFGNSPLHF. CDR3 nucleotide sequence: TGTGCCATCAGTGAGTCCTTCGGGAATTCACCCCTCCACTTT.

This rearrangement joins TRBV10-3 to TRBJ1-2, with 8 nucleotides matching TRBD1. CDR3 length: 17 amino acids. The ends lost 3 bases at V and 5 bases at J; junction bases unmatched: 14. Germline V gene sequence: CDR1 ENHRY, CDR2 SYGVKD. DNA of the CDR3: TGTGCCATCAGTGAACGGTCAGGGGGCTTGATAGGGTATGGCTACACCTTC. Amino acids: CAISERSGGLIGYGYTF.

The CDR3 nucleotides are TGCGCCAGCAGCTTGGGACAGGTGAACACTGAAGCTTTCTTT. This translates into CASSLGQVNTEAFF. This chain links TRBV5-1 with TRBJ1-1, with D possibly being TRBD1 (6 bases). The CDR3 contains 14 residues. Trimming shortened V by 0 bases and J by 0 bases, and 6 bases separated the two germline ends. Germline loops: CDR1 SGHRS, CDR2 YFSETQ.

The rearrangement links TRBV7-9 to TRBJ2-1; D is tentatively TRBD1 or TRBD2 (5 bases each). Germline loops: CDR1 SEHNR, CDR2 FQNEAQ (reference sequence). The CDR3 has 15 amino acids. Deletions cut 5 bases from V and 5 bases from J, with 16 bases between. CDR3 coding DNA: TGTGCCAGCAGCCGCAACCGGGACCTAGACAATGAGCAGTTCTTC. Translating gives CASSRNRDLDNEQFF. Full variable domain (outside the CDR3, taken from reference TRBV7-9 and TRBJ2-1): DTGVSQNPRHKITKRGQNVTFRCDPISEHNRLYWYRQTLGQGPEFLTYFQNEAQLEKSRLLSDRFSAERPKGSFSTLEIQRTEQGDSAMYLCASSRNRDLDNEQFFGPGTRLTVL.

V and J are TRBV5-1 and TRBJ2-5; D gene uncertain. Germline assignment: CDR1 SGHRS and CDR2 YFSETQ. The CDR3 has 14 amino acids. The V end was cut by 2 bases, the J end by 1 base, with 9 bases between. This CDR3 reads CASSLTAFQETQYF. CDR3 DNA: TGCGCCAGCAGCTTAACAGCGTTCCAAGAGACCCAGTACTTC.

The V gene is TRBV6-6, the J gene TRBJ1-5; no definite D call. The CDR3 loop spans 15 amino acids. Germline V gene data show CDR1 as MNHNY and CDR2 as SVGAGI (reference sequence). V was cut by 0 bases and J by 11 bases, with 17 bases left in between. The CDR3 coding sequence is TGTGCCAGCAGTTACTCGGCCTCAATTCGGTCGGCCCAGCATTTT. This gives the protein CASSYSASIRSAQHF.

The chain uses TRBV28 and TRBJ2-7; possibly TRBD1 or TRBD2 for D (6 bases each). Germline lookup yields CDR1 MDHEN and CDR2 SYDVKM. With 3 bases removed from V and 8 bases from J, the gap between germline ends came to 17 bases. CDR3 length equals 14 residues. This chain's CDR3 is CASSFGGEETKQYF. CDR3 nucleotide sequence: TGTGCCAGCAGTTTCGGGGGCGAGGAGACTAAGCAGTACTTC. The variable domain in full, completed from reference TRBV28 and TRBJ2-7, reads DVKVTQSSRYLVKRTGEKVFLECVQDMDHENMFWYRQDPGLGLRLIYFSYDVKMKEKGDIPEGYSVSREKKERFSLILESASTNQTSMYLCASSFGGEETKQYFGPGTRLTVT.

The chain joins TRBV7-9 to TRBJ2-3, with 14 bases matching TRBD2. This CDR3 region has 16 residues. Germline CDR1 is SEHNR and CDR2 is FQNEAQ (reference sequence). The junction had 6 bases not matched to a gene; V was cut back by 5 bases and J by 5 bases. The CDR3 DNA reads TGTGCCAGCAGCCCGCGACTAGCGGGAGGGTTAGATACGCAGTATTTT. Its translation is CASSPRLAGGLDTQYF.

The CDR3 spells CASSAGQESGSYNSPLHF. CDR3 bases: TGTGCCAGCAGCGCGGGACAGGAAAGTGGCTCCTATAATTCACCCCTCCACTTT. The genes are TRBV25-1 and TRBJ1-6; TRBD1 matches at 8 bases. The CDR3 contains 18 residues. CDR1 and CDR2 (germline): MGHDK, SYGVNS. J was trimmed by 0 bases and V by 6 bases; bases with no gene match: 10.